This TCR beta chain stems from a study of cytomegalovirus exposure and HLA in healthy donors. Study background: About 79 million unique TCRs from HLA-typed donors were held in an early data release.

Study-wide results and limits: Judged likely to be a sequencing artifact was a cluster of highly shared sequence variants.

Trimming removed 5 bases at V and 9 bases at J, with 14 bases between. Germline V lookup: CDR1 SEHNR, CDR2 FQNEAQ (reference sequence). The CDR3 length is 13 residues. The PCR was carried out with 60 Vbeta primers and 13 Jbeta primers. TCRdb's copy holds only in-frame clones and misses some; the assay was immunoSEQ multiplex PCR. The data contain under 200,000 clones, 80% to 90% of them singletons. This clone was detected only once. Its specificity is not known. The clonotype originates from a woman in her twenties or thirties in good health and CMV-seronegative. The sample taken for sequencing was PBMCs. This chain links TRBV7-9 with TRBJ1-5; D uncertain. CDR3 residues: CASSPDTGRPQHF. CDR3 nucleotides: TGTGCCAGCAGCCCAGACACCGGGAGGCCCCAGCATTTT.